Shown below are 18 T cell receptor beta chains from a single sample sequenced in a study of T cells expressing NK-cell markers. TCRdb reanalyzed the 5' RACE reads and collapses them to one entry per CDR3 protein, without DNA. The table lists about half a million distinct CDR3 sequences, with around 1.4% in the top ten. Input material: blood T cells: a sorted CD56 or NKG2C T cell subset, CD4+ or CD8+ T cells, or bulk PBMC T cells (not recorded which). The origin of the receptors is a woman between 50 and 59 years old in good health.

The V gene is TRBV12-3 or TRBV12-4, the J gene TRBJ2-3. The CDR3 is 11 residues long. CDR3 sequence reads: CASSLKGTQYF.

The chain employs TRBV6-1 and TRBJ1-6; without DNA, the TCRdb call of TRBD1 cannot be checked. This CDR3 is built from 14 residues. CDR1 and CDR2 (germline): MNHNS, SASEGT. The CDR3 protein is CASSRARGDSPLHF.

The rearrangement joins TRBV5-1 to TRBJ1-1. The CDR3 has 14 residues. CDR1 and CDR2 from the germline V gene are SGHRS and YFSETQ. CDR3 region: CASTSGVLDTEAFF.

The V gene is TRBV4-1, the J gene TRBJ1-6; TCRdb's D gene call, TRBD1, goes unchecked for lack of DNA. This CDR3 contains 15 residues. Looked up from germline, CDR1 is MGHRA and CDR2 is YSYEKL. The CDR3 loop reads CASSQATGEYSPLHF.

The chain has TRBV12-3 or TRBV12-4 and TRBJ1-2; without DNA, the TCRdb call of TRBD1 cannot be checked. The CDR3 extends over 14 amino acids. CDR3 in amino acids: CASSLGDSLIGYTF.

The genes are TRBV11-2 and TRBJ2-3; no DNA is available, so the TRBD2 call from TCRdb remains unchecked. The CDR3 is 17 residues long. Germline V lookup: CDR1 SGHAT, CDR2 FQNNGV. The CDR3: CASSPTELAGTTDTQYF.

The chain uses TRBV30 and TRBJ1-5; the D call of TRBD1 rests on TCRdb alone, since no DNA is present to check it. The CDR3 loop spans 12 amino acids. The germline V gene encodes CDR1 GTSNPN and CDR2 SVGIG (reference sequence). CDR3 in amino acids: CAWDGTGVPQHF.

The chain links TRBV7-9 to TRBJ1-6; without DNA, the TCRdb call of TRBD1 cannot be checked. This CDR3 is 15 amino acids long. CDR1 and CDR2 from the germline V gene are SEHNR and FQNEAQ (reference sequence). The CDR3 loop reads CASSADSTNNSPLHF.

The chain recombines TRBV28 with TRBJ2-1; TCRdb indicates TRBD1, and absent DNA this call remains unverified. The CDR3 has 14 residues. The germline V gene has CDR1 MDHEN and CDR2 SYDVKM. CDR3 in amino acids: CASSTPPGRNEQFF.

The genes are TRBV28 and TRBJ2-5; the TCRdb D gene call, TRBD1, has no DNA to confirm it. The CDR3 spans 16 residues. Germline CDR1 reads MDHEN; CDR2 reads SYDVKM. CDR3 amino acids: CASSPSGWRGGETQYF.

The rearrangement links TRBV20-1 to TRBJ2-1; the D gene TCRdb calls, TRBD1, cannot be checked with no DNA. Germline CDR1 is DFQATT and CDR2 is SNEGSKA (reference sequence). This CDR3 is built from 13 residues. This chain's CDR3 is CSAEPGGWDEQFF.

V is TRBV5-1 and J is TRBJ2-5; TCRdb's D call, TRBD2, is unchecked because there is no DNA. Germline CDR1 SGHRS, CDR2 YFSETQ. This CDR3 comprises 15 residues. The CDR3 is CASSVTGTSVETQYF.

This chain's CDR3 is CASRLRTGGDYGYTF. This chain joins TRBV12-3 or TRBV12-4 and TRBJ1-2; TCRdb designates TRBD1, a call that cannot be tested without DNA. The CDR3 extends over 15 amino acids.

The chain employs TRBV7-8 and TRBJ2-1; TCRdb outputs TRBD1, but without DNA this stays unchecked. Germline V gives CDR1 SGHVS, CDR2 FQNEAQ. The CDR3 extends over 15 amino acids. CDR3 sequence reads: CASSLSRGVYNEQFF. Combining the CDR3 with reference TRBV7-8 and TRBJ2-1 gives the whole variable domain GAGVSQSPRYKVAKRGQDVALRCDPISGHVSLFWYQQALGQGPEFLTYFQNEAQLDKSGLPSDRFFAERPEGSVSTLKIQRTQQEDSAVYLCASSLSRGVYNEQFFGPGTRLTVL.

The chain links TRBV4-1 to TRBJ2-3; lacking DNA, the TRBD2 call made by TCRdb goes unchecked. CDR3 length: 18 amino acids. Per the germline V gene, CDR1 is MGHRA and CDR2 is YSYEKL. CDR3 sequence reads: CASSQDWEAGISTDTQYF.

This chain links TRBV6-5 with TRBJ1-1; no DNA is available, so the TRBD1 call from TCRdb remains unchecked. The CDR3 runs to 17 residues. Germline CDR1 and CDR2: MNHEY and SVGAGI. CDR3 loop: CASSYSRDRAEDTEAFF.

The chain joins TRBV5-1 to TRBJ2-2; the TCRdb D gene call, TRBD1, has no DNA to confirm it. The CDR3 has 15 amino acids. Germline V lookup: CDR1 SGHRS, CDR2 YFSETQ. This CDR3 reads CASSRPRTNTGELFF.

This chain joins TRBV12-3 or TRBV12-4 and TRBJ2-1; TCRdb proposes TRBD1, but this gene call is untestable without DNA. The CDR3 consists of 14 residues. The chain's CDR3 is CASESRDTYNEQFF.